This TCR beta chain originates from a study of blood T cell repertoires in COVID-19. Study context: Acute-phase and convalescent COVID-19 samples originated in the United States, Italy and Spain. PBMCs, B-cell-depleted T cells, or T cells were the source of the cDNA or gDNA that made up the material.

Participant-reported clinical history was the basis for cohort assignment. Here immunoSEQ multiplex PCR was the method, and the copy in TCRdb shows in-frame clones only, minus some. The sample yields 250,000 to 350,000 clones, nearly 90% seen once. V lost 2 bases to trimming and J lost 2 bases, with 21 bases between them. The CDR3 consists of 18 residues. CDR1 SGHRS and CDR2 YFSETQ come from the germline V gene. This sequence joins TRBV5-1 and TRBJ2-3; D may be TRBD1 (7 bases). The clonotype was recovered from a woman aged 18-30 years with acute COVID-19. The sample comprised PBMCs or T cells enriched from blood (not recorded which). In DNA form, the CDR3 reads TGCGCCAGCAGCTTTCTCCCTGCCAGGGGGGCCATCACAGATACGCAGTATTTT. Protein: CASSFLPARGAITDTQYF.